A selection of T cell receptor beta chains follows, all from one sample in a study of blood T cell repertoires in COVID-19. This table comes from immunoSEQ multiplex PCR, and its TCRdb copy is limited to in-frame clones, with some not included. The table includes over 200,000 clones, 75% to 95% detected once. The sequenced sample was peripheral blood. The receptors come from a person under 35 with COVID-19, enrolled during active disease. CDR3s include the opening cysteine and the closing phenylalanine or tryptophan. D genes are given only for firm matches. Part of the rows lack a size; the others show once, few, many or a class for expanded clones.

v_call: TRBV6-5; d_call: .; clone_size: .; j_call: TRBJ2-1; cdr3_nt: TGTGCCAGCAGACGGACTGTGTGGAATGAGCAGTTCTTC; cdr3_aa: CASRRTVWNEQFF
v_call: TRBV9; d_call: .; clone_size: .; j_call: TRBJ1-3; cdr3_nt: TGTGCCAGCAGGGGTGGGCCTGGAAACACCATATATTTT; cdr3_aa: CASRGGPGNTIYF
v_call: TRBV28; d_call: TRBD1; clone_size: .; j_call: TRBJ1-1; cdr3_nt: TGTGCCAGCAGTTTGAGGCAGGGGGCAGGGAACACTGAAGCTTTCTTT; cdr3_aa: CASSLRQGAGNTEAFF
v_call: TRBV6-6; d_call: .; clone_size: .; j_call: TRBJ2-3; cdr3_nt: TGTGCCAGCAGTCCGTACGGGACAGATACGCAGTATTTT; cdr3_aa: CASSPYGTDTQYF
v_call: TRBV29-1; d_call: .; clone_size: .; j_call: TRBJ2-3; cdr3_nt: TGCAGCGTCCTTTGGGGCGCAGATACGCAGTATTTT; cdr3_aa: CSVLWGADTQYF
v_call: TRBV3-1/TRBV3-2; d_call: .; clone_size: .; j_call: TRBJ2-7; cdr3_nt: TGTGCCAGCAGCGCTCGACAGGCCTTACCCTACGAGCAGTACTTC; cdr3_aa: CASSARQALPYEQYF
v_call: TRBV25-1; d_call: TRBD2; clone_size: .; j_call: TRBJ2-7; cdr3_nt: TGTGCCAGCAGTGGACCTAGCGGAGTGGGGGTTTCCTACGAGCAGTACTTC; cdr3_aa: CASSGPSGVGVSYEQYF
v_call: TRBV9; d_call: TRBD2; clone_size: .; j_call: TRBJ2-3; cdr3_nt: TGTGCCAGCAGCCCCCGGACTAGAACAGATACGCAGTATTTT; cdr3_aa: CASSPRTRTDTQYF
v_call: TRBV27; d_call: .; clone_size: .; j_call: TRBJ2-1; cdr3_nt: TGTGCCAGCAGTTTCAGGGTCCAAAATGAGCAGTTCTTC; cdr3_aa: CASSFRVQNEQFF
v_call: TRBV5-6; d_call: .; clone_size: .; j_call: TRBJ1-6; cdr3_nt: TGTGCCAGCAGCTTCGATTCGAGCTCCTATAATTCACCCCTCCACTTT; cdr3_aa: CASSFDSSSYNSPLHF
v_call: TRBV9; d_call: TRBD1; clone_size: once; j_call: TRBJ1-6; cdr3_nt: TGTGCCAGCGGCCGGGACAGTTATTCACCCCTCCACTTT; cdr3_aa: CASGRDSYSPLHF
v_call: TRBV2; d_call: .; clone_size: .; j_call: TRBJ1-1; cdr3_nt: TGTGCCAGCAGTGAAGAAGGGCAGGGTGGAGAGGCTTTCTTT; cdr3_aa: CASSEEGQGGEAFF
v_call: TRBV27; d_call: .; clone_size: .; j_call: TRBJ1-1; cdr3_nt: TGTGCCAGCAGTTTCGGACAGAACACTGAAGCTTTCTTT; cdr3_aa: CASSFGQNTEAFF
v_call: TRBV3-1/TRBV3-2; d_call: TRBD2; clone_size: .; j_call: TRBJ2-1; cdr3_nt: TGTGCCAGCAGCCAATGGCTAGCGGGAGCCGATGAGCAGTTCTTC; cdr3_aa: CASSQWLAGADEQFF
v_call: TRBV19; d_call: .; clone_size: .; j_call: TRBJ2-7; cdr3_nt: TGTGCCAGTAGTATAAGGGGCGAGCAGTACTTC; cdr3_aa: CASSIRGEQYF
v_call: TRBV4-1; d_call: .; clone_size: .; j_call: TRBJ1-4; cdr3_nt: TGCGCCAGCAGCCAAAAACAGCTGAATGAAAAACTGTTTTTT; cdr3_aa: CASSQKQLNEKLFF
v_call: TRBV28; d_call: .; clone_size: .; j_call: TRBJ1-2; cdr3_nt: TGTGCCAGCAGCCTCAACTATGGCTACACCTTC; cdr3_aa: CASSLNYGYTF
v_call: TRBV4-3; d_call: TRBD2; clone_size: few; j_call: TRBJ2-2; cdr3_nt: TGCGCCAGCAGCAGGGGACTGATGAGCGGGATCGGGGACACCGGGGAGCTGTTTTTT; cdr3_aa: CASSRGLMSGIGDTGELFF
v_call: TRBV9; d_call: TRBD2; clone_size: once; j_call: TRBJ2-3; cdr3_nt: TGTGCCAGCAGCATCCAAACTAGCGACTACACAGATACGCAGTATTTT; cdr3_aa: CASSIQTSDYTDTQYF
v_call: TRBV9; d_call: .; clone_size: once; j_call: TRBJ2-2; cdr3_nt: TGTGCCAGCAGCCGCCTAACTAGCCAGAACACCGGGGAGCTGTTTTTT; cdr3_aa: CASSRLTSQNTGELFF
v_call: TRBV19; d_call: TRBD1; clone_size: once; j_call: TRBJ1-5; cdr3_nt: TGTGCCAGTAGTATTCCCAGACAGGGGTATCAGCCCCAGCATTTT; cdr3_aa: CASSIPRQGYQPQHF
v_call: TRBV27; d_call: TRBD1; clone_size: .; j_call: TRBJ1-6; cdr3_nt: TGTGCCAGCAGTTCAACGGACAGGGGTGCTAATTCACCCCTCCACTTT; cdr3_aa: CASSSTDRGANSPLHF
v_call: TRBV5-6; d_call: .; clone_size: .; j_call: TRBJ1-2; cdr3_nt: TGTGCCAGCACCCTGTACCCAGTGGACAGCTCTATCTATGGCTACACCTTC; cdr3_aa: CASTLYPVDSSIYGYTF
v_call: TRBV5-1; d_call: .; clone_size: .; j_call: TRBJ1-2; cdr3_nt: TGCGCCAGTAGGGGAAGCGACTATGGCTACACCTTC; cdr3_aa: CASRGSDYGYTF
v_call: TRBV11-3; d_call: .; clone_size: .; j_call: TRBJ2-1; cdr3_nt: TGTGCCAGCAGCTTAAACAGATACAATGAGCAGTTCTTC; cdr3_aa: CASSLNRYNEQFF
v_call: TRBV5-1; d_call: .; clone_size: .; j_call: TRBJ2-5; cdr3_nt: TGCGCCAGCAGCTTGGGTGGGGGAGCGGGAGAGACCCAGTACTTC; cdr3_aa: CASSLGGGAGETQYF
v_call: TRBV15; d_call: .; clone_size: .; j_call: TRBJ1-3; cdr3_nt: TGTGCCACCAGCGAGGGGGACTATGGAAACACCATATATTTT; cdr3_aa: CATSEGDYGNTIYF
v_call: TRBV3-1/TRBV3-2; d_call: TRBD1; clone_size: .; j_call: TRBJ1-1; cdr3_nt: TGTGCCAGCAGCCAAGTGGGGACAGGGGAAGACACTGAAGCTTTCTTT; cdr3_aa: CASSQVGTGEDTEAFF
v_call: TRBV23-1; d_call: TRBD2; clone_size: .; j_call: TRBJ2-3; cdr3_nt: TGCGCCAGCAGTCAATGGGACACGGGAGGGCTCTATACGCAGTATTTT; cdr3_aa: CASSQWDTGGLYTQYF
v_call: TRBV6-1; d_call: TRBD2; clone_size: .; j_call: TRBJ2-1; cdr3_nt: TGTGCCAGCAGTGAACGGAGCGGGAGGAGGACCTACAATGAGCAGTTCTTC; cdr3_aa: CASSERSGRRTYNEQFF
v_call: TRBV5-4; d_call: TRBD1; clone_size: .; j_call: TRBJ1-1; cdr3_nt: TGTGCCAGCAGCTTCCGGGACAGATTAAACACTGAAGCTTTCTTT; cdr3_aa: CASSFRDRLNTEAFF
v_call: TRBV9; d_call: .; clone_size: .; j_call: TRBJ1-5; cdr3_nt: TGTGCCAGCAGCGTAGAAGGAGCCCTGGATCAGCCCCAGCATTTT; cdr3_aa: CASSVEGALDQPQHF
v_call: TRBV27; d_call: TRBD1; clone_size: few; j_call: TRBJ1-1; cdr3_nt: TGTGCCACCCTTCGGACAGGCGGCACTGAAGCTTTCTTT; cdr3_aa: CATLRTGGTEAFF
v_call: TRBV6-5; d_call: .; clone_size: .; j_call: TRBJ1-2; cdr3_nt: TGTGCCAGCAGTAGGGGCAACTATGGCTACACCTTC; cdr3_aa: CASSRGNYGYTF
v_call: TRBV3-1/TRBV3-2; d_call: .; clone_size: .; j_call: TRBJ2-7; cdr3_nt: TGTGCCAGCAGCCAAGGAGGGTCCAACTACGAGCAGTACTTC; cdr3_aa: CASSQGGSNYEQYF
v_call: TRBV29-1; d_call: TRBD1; clone_size: .; j_call: TRBJ1-3; cdr3_nt: TGCAGCGTATCCGGGACAGCCTCAGGAAACACCATATATTTT; cdr3_aa: CSVSGTASGNTIYF
v_call: TRBV6-1; d_call: .; clone_size: .; j_call: TRBJ1-4; cdr3_nt: TGTGCCAGCAGTGAACAGGGTGGTGGTGAAAAACTGTTTTTT; cdr3_aa: CASSEQGGGEKLFF
v_call: TRBV7-2; d_call: TRBD2; clone_size: .; j_call: TRBJ2-3; cdr3_nt: TGTGCCAGCAGCTTAAGACTAGCGGGAGGGTCAGATACGCAGTATTTT; cdr3_aa: CASSLRLAGGSDTQYF
v_call: TRBV11-1; d_call: .; clone_size: .; j_call: TRBJ2-7; cdr3_nt: TGTGCCAGCAGCTTAGCTGTCGCCTACGAGCAGTACTTC; cdr3_aa: CASSLAVAYEQYF
v_call: TRBV28; d_call: TRBD1; clone_size: .; j_call: TRBJ2-7; cdr3_nt: TGTGCCAGCAGTTTTGGGCGGGGACAGGGGGCCCACGAGCAGTACTTC; cdr3_aa: CASSFGRGQGAHEQYF
v_call: TRBV5-1; d_call: TRBD2; clone_size: .; j_call: TRBJ2-7; cdr3_nt: TGCGCCAGCAGCTTAACTAGCGGAAGCTCCTACGAGCAGTACTTC; cdr3_aa: CASSLTSGSSYEQYF
v_call: TRBV4-1; d_call: .; clone_size: .; j_call: TRBJ1-1; cdr3_nt: TGCGCCACCTGCTTTTCCCCCCGGGAGGCAGGTGGGGAGAACACTGAAGCTTTCTTT; cdr3_aa: CATCFSPREAGGENTEAFF
v_call: TRBV10-2; d_call: TRBD1; clone_size: .; j_call: TRBJ2-7; cdr3_nt: TGCGCCAGCAGTAAGTCGAGGGACAGGAACGAGCAGTACTTC; cdr3_aa: CASSKSRDRNEQYF
v_call: TRBV2; d_call: .; clone_size: once; j_call: TRBJ2-4; cdr3_nt: TGTGCCAGCAGTGAACAGGGAGGGGGTCAGTACTTC; cdr3_aa: CASSEQGGGQYF
v_call: TRBV4-2; d_call: TRBD1; clone_size: .; j_call: TRBJ1-2; cdr3_nt: TGTGCCAGCAGCCAAGATGAAGGGGGCAGCTATGGCTACACCTTC; cdr3_aa: CASSQDEGGSYGYTF
v_call: TRBV10-2; d_call: .; clone_size: .; j_call: TRBJ1-4; cdr3_nt: TGCGCCAGCAAACGGGGGATTAATGAAAAACTGTTTTTT; cdr3_aa: CASKRGINEKLFF
v_call: TRBV24-1; d_call: TRBD1; clone_size: .; j_call: TRBJ2-5; cdr3_nt: TGTGCCACCAGTGACCCGACCTTGACAGGGGAAGAGACCCAGTACTTC; cdr3_aa: CATSDPTLTGEETQYF
v_call: TRBV3-1/TRBV3-2; d_call: .; clone_size: few; j_call: TRBJ1-6; cdr3_nt: TGTGCCAGCAGCCAAGAGACGACAGGATATAATTCACCCCTCCACTTT; cdr3_aa: CASSQETTGYNSPLHF
v_call: TRBV4-1; d_call: TRBD1; clone_size: .; j_call: TRBJ2-6; cdr3_nt: TGCGCCAGCAGCCAAGTGGACAGGGTGTTGGCTGGGGCCAACGTCCTGACTTTC; cdr3_aa: CASSQVDRVLAGANVLTF
v_call: TRBV7-3; d_call: .; clone_size: .; j_call: TRBJ2-5; cdr3_nt: TGTGCCAGCAGCTTGACCAGGGAAGAGACCCAGTACTTC; cdr3_aa: CASSLTREETQYF
v_call: TRBV19; d_call: .; clone_size: .; j_call: TRBJ2-3; cdr3_nt: TGTGCCAGTAGTAGACCCGGGGACTCGGATACGCAGTATTTT; cdr3_aa: CASSRPGDSDTQYF
v_call: TRBV5-1; d_call: .; clone_size: .; j_call: TRBJ2-3; cdr3_nt: TGCGCCAGCAGCTTGGAGGCGGGGACAGATACGCAGTATTTT; cdr3_aa: CASSLEAGTDTQYF
v_call: TRBV5-1; d_call: TRBD2; clone_size: once; j_call: TRBJ2-3; cdr3_nt: TGCGCCAGCTCAACGGGAGCGGGATACACAGATACGCAGTATTTT; cdr3_aa: CASSTGAGYTDTQYF